The 25 T cell receptor beta chains presented below share a single source sample, sequenced in a study of low-dose radiotherapy and immunotherapy resistance in tumors. Priming of first-strand cDNA relied on TRAV- and TRBV-specific primers (covering alpha and beta chains). TCRs were put through 20 PCR cycles of amplification with Phusion. A constant-region primer and the V-primer adapter served as the primer pair. TCRdb redid the calling of the reads with MiXCR, one entry per CDR3 protein. The sample holds under 95,000 distinct CDR3 sequences, about a sixth seen once. Documented time point: before trial treatment. The sample here was PBMCs, taken before treatment. Every receptor here comes from a male donor with prostate cancer.

Many counts were recorded for this clonotype. The CDR3 protein is CASSGAYSNQPQHF. CDR3 DNA: TGTGCCAGTTCGGGGGCCTATAGCAATCAGCCCCAGCATTTT. J is TRBJ1-5 and V is TRBV12-3 or TRBV12-4; D might be TRBD1 (6 bases). The CDR3 runs 14 residues. V was cut by 9 bases and J by 0 bases, with 12 bases left in between.

This clonotype was recorded many times. The chain couples TRBV4-2 to TRBJ1-1; unclear D gene. Germline assignment: CDR1 LGHNA and CDR2 YNFKEQ. The CDR3 contains 19 residues. The V end was cut by 0 bases, the J end by 0 bases, with 20 bases between. The CDR3 region has the DNA TGTGCCAGCAGCCAAGACCAGCCGGGCCAAACTTCAATGAACACTGAAGCTTTCTTT. It codes for CASSQDQPGQTSMNTEAFF.

This clonotype was seen at least ten times. The genes are TRBV10-3 and TRBJ2-5, with TRBD1 matching over 9 bases. The CDR3 totals 18 residues. The V segment lost 6 bases and the J segment 5 bases; nucleotides outside the gene matches: 19. CDR1 and CDR2 from the germline V gene are ENHRY and SYGVKD. The CDR3 DNA sequence: TGTGCCATCAGCTCCTCAGGGACAACTACAGGGGGCACGGAGACCCAGTACTTC. Its protein is CAISSSGTTTGGTETQYF.

In its sample, this clonotype was seen many times. This chain uses TRBV23-1 with TRBJ1-5; no clear D gene. TRBV23-1 is an open reading frame, and its role is uncertain. The CDR3 runs to 9 residues. V was pared by 6 bases and J by 8 bases, with 2 bases between. As DNA, the CDR3 is TGCGCCAGCAGAGAGCCCCAGCATTTT. Translating it yields CASREPQHF.

This clonotype was seen many times. V gene TRBV12-3 or TRBV12-4 combines with J gene TRBJ2-2; the D gene could be TRBD1 or TRBD2 (5 bases each). Trimming took 6 bases from V and 4 from J, leaving 24 bases between them. CDR3 length: 18 amino acids. CDR3 coding DNA: TGTGCCAGCAGCTCCAGGATGGTAGGGGTTGGGGGCACCGGGGAGCTGTTTTTT. Protein: CASSSRMVGVGGTGELFF.

There are many counts of this clonotype. Here the CDR3 DNA reads TGTGCCAGCAGTTTAGGGCTGGGATTTGAAGCTTTCTTT. Its translation is CASSLGLGFEAFF. V is TRBV12-3 or TRBV12-4 and J is TRBJ1-1; D call uncertain. This CDR3 has 13 amino acids. The V and J ends lost 1 base and 7 bases respectively, with 10 bases between them.

Ten or more counts support this clonotype. V is TRBV6-6 and J is TRBJ2-7, with D possibly being TRBD1 (5 bases). The germline V gene encodes CDR1 MNHNY and CDR2 SVGAGI (reference sequence). This CDR3 is 14 amino acids long. Trimming pared 0 bases from V and 1 base from J, leaving 7 bases between. CDR3 nucleotides: TGTGCCAGCAGTTACTCCAGGGAATCCTACGAGCAGTACTTC. It codes for CASSYSRESYEQYF.

This clonotype came up many times. V and J are TRBV30 and TRBJ2-7; TRBD1 agrees at 7 bases. The CDR3 is 13 residues long. Germline CDR1 is GTSNPN and CDR2 is SVGIG (reference sequence). Trimming cost V 5 bases and J 2 bases; bases outside gene matches: 6. The CDR3: CAWHRGRAYEQYF. As DNA, the CDR3 is TGTGCCTGGCACAGGGGAAGGGCCTACGAGCAGTACTTC.

Ten or more counts support this clonotype. This chain connects TRBV19 to TRBJ2-1; 10 bases match TRBD2. The germline V gene encodes CDR1 LNHDA and CDR2 SQIVND (reference sequence). V gave up 3 bases and J gave up 8 bases; unmatched junction bases: 7. The CDR3 contains 15 residues. The CDR3 DNA sequence: TGTGCCAGTAGTATGGGGACTAGCGTAAGGTATGAGCAGTTCTTC. Its protein is CASSMGTSVRYEQFF.

This clonotype has a count of ten or more. The V call is TRBV5-5, the J call TRBJ2-5; D might be TRBD1 (6 bases). The length of the CDR3 is 16 residues. The V and J ends lost 4 bases and 3 bases respectively, with 19 bases between them. The germline CDR1 and CDR2 sequences are SGHKS and YYEKEE (reference sequence). CDR3 region: CASSRGQPGVEETQYF. In nucleotides, the CDR3 is TGTGCCAGCAGCAGAGGACAGCCCGGGGTAGAAGAGACCCAGTACTTC.

The V and J genes are TRBV7-2 and TRBJ2-2; 7 bases fit TRBD2. The length of the CDR3 is 16 residues. Germline V gives CDR1 SGHTA, CDR2 FQGNSA. V shed 4 bases and J 7 bases; nucleotides not matched to a gene: 12. The CDR3 loop is CASSYRGGGRFGELFF. The DNA for the CDR3 is TGTGCCAGCAGCTATAGGGGCGGGGGTCGATTCGGGGAGCTGTTTTTT.

The table lists this clonotype with many counts. The chain combines TRBV12-3 or TRBV12-4 with TRBJ2-7; D remains ambiguous. This CDR3 contains 14 residues. V gave up 6 bases and J gave up 2 bases, with 14 bases separating them. The CDR3 protein is CASSSPLVAYEQYF. The CDR3 nucleotides read TGTGCCAGCAGCTCCCCTTTGGTTGCCTACGAGCAGTACTTC.

The table lists this clonotype with many counts. The chain recombines TRBV5-1 with TRBJ1-5, with a possible D match to TRBD1 (5 bases). The germline V gene encodes CDR1 SGHRS and CDR2 YFSETQ. The ends were cut back, 0 bases at V and 5 bases at J, with 9 bases in the middle. The CDR3 is made up of 14 amino acids. The CDR3 coding sequence is TGCGCCAGCAGCTTGGGACAGCCCGATCAGCCCCAGCATTTT. Translating it yields CASSLGQPDQPQHF.

The chain combines TRBV2 with TRBJ2-7; D is unresolved. V gave up 4 bases and J gave up 0 bases, with 10 bases separating them. Per germline, CDR1 SNHLY and CDR2 FYNNEI. The CDR3 sequence is 14 residues long. CDR3 DNA sequence: TGTGCCAGCAGTGGTGTTAGAGGCTCCTACGAGCAGTACTTC. The encoded protein is CASSGVRGSYEQYF.

This clonotype has more than one count but fewer than ten. The chain is built from TRBV7-9 and TRBJ2-7, with 11 bases aligning to TRBD2. J lost 1 base, V lost 1 base, and 15 bases had no gene match. Germline CDR1 reads SEHNR; CDR2 reads FQNEAQ (reference sequence). The CDR3 length is 20 residues. The CDR3: CASSLDAPLAGGPKSYEQYF. The CDR3 DNA sequence: TGTGCCAGCAGCTTAGACGCCCCCTTAGCGGGGGGGCCGAAATCCTACGAGCAGTACTTC.

This clonotype occurred many times. The rearrangement joins TRBV20-1 to TRBJ2-7; D not resolved. The CDR3 loop spans 14 amino acids. V dropped 3 bases and J dropped 0 bases, with 12 bases sitting between them. Germline CDR1 is DFQATT and CDR2 is SNEGSKA (reference sequence). The CDR3 DNA follows: TGCAGTGCTAGTCCCTACGGGCCCTCCTACGAGCAGTACTTC. Its translation is CSASPYGPSYEQYF.

V is TRBV6-2 or TRBV6-3 and J is TRBJ2-7, with D uncertain. Trimming shortened V by 6 bases and J by 0 bases, and 12 bases separated the two germline ends. The CDR3 runs to 14 residues. Germline assignment: CDR1 MNHEY and CDR2 SVGEGT. The CDR3 DNA reads as TGTGCCAGCAGCGCCAGCCAGAACTCCTACGAGCAGTACTTC. Translation gives CASSASQNSYEQYF.

In this sample, this clonotype turned up many times. V is TRBV20-1 and J is TRBJ1-6; 8 nucleotides align to TRBD1. The CDR3 length is 14 residues. With V trimmed by 5 bases and J by 7 bases, 7 bases remained unmatched. CDR1 DFQATT and CDR2 SNEGSKA come from the germline V gene (reference sequence). DNA of the CDR3: TGCAGTGCTCGCCAGGACAGGGAAAATTCACCCCTCCACTTT. Its translation is CSARQDRENSPLHF.

This clonotype showed up many times. This chain links TRBV20-1 with TRBJ2-3; a weak D match, TRBD2 (6 bases). Germline V gene data show CDR1 as DFQATT and CDR2 as SNEGSKA (reference sequence). This CDR3 is 13 amino acids long. Deletions cut 4 bases from V and 6 bases from J, with 14 bases between. DNA of the CDR3: TGCAGTGCTACTGATCGGGGGTCCGATACGCAGTATTTT. Its translation is CSATDRGSDTQYF.

This clonotype occurred many times. The chain couples TRBV3-1 to TRBJ1-2; 9 bases align to TRBD1. The junction had 3 bases not matched to a gene; V was cut back by 2 bases and J by 8 bases. From germline, CDR1 is LGHDT and CDR2 YNNKEL (reference sequence). There are 13 residues in the CDR3. The CDR3 loop is CASSQRQGGGYTF. CDR3 coding DNA: TGTGCCAGCAGCCAACGACAGGGGGGCGGCTACACCTTC.

This clonotype was seen at least ten times. The chain has TRBV9 and TRBJ2-1, with a possible D match to TRBD1 (6 bases). Between the trimmed V and J ends, which lost 0 bases and 3 bases, there was a span of 16 bases. The CDR3 spans 17 residues. Germline V gene data show CDR1 as SGDLS and CDR2 as YYNGEE. CDR3 in amino acids: CASSVVGGTQVYNEQFF. The CDR3 DNA reads TGTGCCAGCAGCGTAGTGGGTGGGACACAAGTCTACAATGAGCAGTTCTTC.

This clonotype was found many times. The chain recombines TRBV20-1 with TRBJ1-2; 7 bases map to TRBD1. V lost 6 bases to trimming and J lost 8 bases; unmatched junction nucleotides: 12. Germline CDR1 reads DFQATT; CDR2 reads SNEGSKA (reference sequence). CDR3 size: 13 residues. The CDR3 sequence: CSATTGTSRGYTF. The CDR3 DNA sequence: TGCAGTGCCACGACAGGGACTTCGCGCGGCTACACCTTC.

In this sample, this clonotype turned up many times. The chain carries TRBV6-6 and TRBJ2-7; 10 bases line up with TRBD1. The CDR3 contains 16 residues. V trimming: 6 bases; J trimming: 2 bases; junction bases outside the gene matches: 10. Germline V gene sequence: CDR1 MNHNY, CDR2 SVGAGI (reference sequence). The DNA of the CDR3 is TGTGCCAGCAGCCTGGGACAGGGGAACATCCCCTACGAGCAGTACTTC. It encodes CASSLGQGNIPYEQYF.

This clonotype was seen repeatedly, ten times or more. This chain joins TRBV6-2 or TRBV6-3 and TRBJ2-7, with 9 bases fitting TRBD1. In germline, CDR1 is MNHEY, CDR2 SVGEGT. CDR3 length: 13 amino acids. V lost 10 bases and J lost 0; bases outside the gene matches: 4. The CDR3 spells CAIRDRDSYEQYF. CDR3 in DNA: TGTGCCATTCGGGACAGGGACTCCTACGAGCAGTACTTC.

The chain uses TRBV2 and TRBJ2-7; D assignment may be TRBD1 or TRBD2 (5 bases each). The CDR3 has 14 amino acids. Germline CDR1 is SNHLY and CDR2 is FYNNEI. V lost 3 bases and J 6 bases, leaving 15 bases between the germline ends. The CDR3 loop is CASSDRETSLEQYF. CDR3 nucleotide sequence: TGTGCCAGCAGTGACAGGGAGACGTCCCTCGAGCAGTACTTC. The whole variable domain, remainder taken from reference TRBV2 and TRBJ2-7, is EPEVTQTPSHQVTQMGQEVILRCVPISNHLYFYWYRQILGQKVEFLVSFYNNEISEKSEIFDDQFSVERPDGSNFTLKIRSTKLEDSAMYFCASSDRETSLEQYFGPGTRLTVT.